Listed here are 18 T cell receptor beta chains from one sample, sequenced in a study of T cell repertoires in cytomegalovirus infection. TCRdb independently ran MiXCR on the reads; one entry per CDR3 protein. Counted here are 900,000 to 950,000 distinct CDR3 sequences, around 30% occurring once; the ten biggest clones make up more than 13%. For these receptors, no antigen is known. The source material was cultured CD8+ T cells from PBMCs, sampled from culture after CMV antigen stimulation. All receptors come from a human donor in good health (CMV status not recorded). Some clones in this sample may be carry-over from other donors' samples.

In the case of this clonotype: An end of the junction differs from the germline gene, which may be a read error. This chain connects TRBV6-5 to TRBJ2-5; perhaps TRBD2 as D (5 bases). The CDR3 consists of 13 residues. Germline V gives CDR1 MNHEY, CDR2 SVGAGI. The CDR3 DNA is TGTGCCAGCATGGTTTCCGGGGAAGAGACCCGGTACTTC. This gives the protein CASMVSGEETRYF.

The chain links TRBV19 to TRBJ2-5; D unresolved. Germline lookup yields CDR1 LNHDA and CDR2 SQIVND (reference sequence). The CDR3 contains 13 residues. V lost 3 bases and J 4 bases, leaving 9 bases between the germline ends. The CDR3 reads CASSINAAETQYF. DNA for the CDR3: TGTGCCAGTAGTATCAACGCCGCAGAGACCCAGTACTTC.

The rearrangement joins TRBV6-1 to TRBJ2-7; TRBD1 matches 7 bases. Trimming took 8 bases from V and 3 from J; bases not matched to a gene: 10. Germline CDR1 and CDR2: MNHNS and SASEGT. The CDR3 is made up of 14 amino acids. The CDR3 DNA reads as TGTGCCAGCGCACCCCTTGACAGGGACTACGAGCAGTACTTC. This translates into CASAPLDRDYEQYF.

The chain joins TRBV5-4 to TRBJ2-2; D perhaps matches TRBD1 (6 bases). Germline assignment: CDR1 SGHNT and CDR2 YYREEE (reference sequence). V was trimmed by 4 bases and J by 1 base, leaving 11 bases between them. This CDR3 is built from 15 residues. The CDR3 DNA reads as TGTGCCAGCAGCGACAGGACATGGAACACCGGGGAGCTGTTTTTT. Translated: CASSDRTWNTGELFF.

The V and J genes are TRBV7-9 and TRBJ1-6; D call uncertain. CDR3 length: 15 residues. V was cut by 5 bases and J by 3 bases, with 11 bases left in between. The germline V gene has CDR1 SEHNR and CDR2 FQNEAQ (reference sequence). CDR3 protein: CASSRWDFYNSPLHF. CDR3 nucleotides: TGTGCCAGCAGCCGGTGGGATTTCTATAATTCACCCCTCCACTTT.

This clonotype was counted only a few times. The chain carries TRBV2 and TRBJ1-4, with a weak D call TRBD1 (5 bases). V lost 7 bases and J 14 bases, leaving 11 bases between the germline ends. The CDR3 totals 10 residues. Germline V gene data show CDR1 as SNHLY and CDR2 as FYNNEI. The CDR3 DNA reads as TGTGCCAGCACCGGGACTTATCTGTTTTTT. Translating it yields CASTGTYLFF.

The chain recombines TRBV19 with TRBJ1-1; maybe TRBD1 (5 bases). CDR1 and CDR2 from the germline V gene are LNHDA and SQIVND (reference sequence). Trimming shortened V by 10 bases and J by 1 base, and 19 bases separated the two germline ends. CDR3 size: 15 residues. CDR3 in DNA: TGTGCCACCCTCCCCGGGGGGGACCCGAACACTGAAGCTTTCTTT. Translated, it gives CATLPGGDPNTEAFF.

This clonotype was recorded a few times. The V and J genes are TRBV7-3 and TRBJ2-1, with a tentative D call TRBD1 (5 bases). This CDR3 has 13 residues. Trimming cost V 0 bases and J 7 bases, with 7 bases left between them. Germline V gene sequence: CDR1 SGHTA, CDR2 FQGTGA. The CDR3 DNA follows: TGTGCCAGCAGCTTAACGGACAAAAATGAGCAGTTCTTC. Translation gives CASSLTDKNEQFF. Supplemented by reference TRBV7-3 and TRBJ2-1, the full variable domain reads GAGVSQTPSNKVTEKGKYVELRCDPISGHTALYWYRQSLGQGPEFLIYFQGTGAADDSGLPNDRFFAVRPEGSVSTLKIQRTERGDSAVYLCASSLTDKNEQFFGPGTRLTVL.

The V call is TRBV2, the J call TRBJ2-7; 8 bases are a match to TRBD1. Germline CDR1 reads SNHLY; CDR2 reads FYNNEI. There are 15 residues in the CDR3. V shed 4 bases, J shed 0 bases, and the junction held 5 bases outside the gene matches. Written as DNA, the CDR3 is TGTGCCAGCAGTGGGGGGGACAGGAGCTCCTACGAGCAGTACTTC. Translating it yields CASSGGDRSSYEQYF.

The chain uses TRBV27 and TRBJ1-2; no reliable D call. The CDR3 is 14 amino acids. CDR1 and CDR2 (germline): MNHEY, SMNVEV (reference sequence). V lost 0 bases and J 1 base, leaving 6 bases between the germline ends. CDR3 sequence (DNA): TGTGCCAGCAGTTTATCTCCAGTTAACTATGGCTACACCTTC. Protein sequence: CASSLSPVNYGYTF.

The sample holds a few counts of this clonotype. The chain couples TRBV27 to TRBJ1-2, with a tentative D call TRBD1 (6 bases). CDR3 size: 14 residues. Deletions cut 4 bases from V and 2 bases from J, with 11 bases between. Looked up from germline, CDR1 is MNHEY and CDR2 is SMNVEV (reference sequence). CDR3 residues: CASSSGGRNYGYTF. The DNA for the CDR3 is TGTGCCAGCAGTTCGGGGGGCCGAAACTATGGCTACACCTTC.

The chain recombines TRBV15 with TRBJ2-2, with 11 bases aligning to TRBD1. The CDR3 runs to 15 residues. V dropped 6 bases and J dropped 7; count of bases not matched to a gene: 7. Germline loops: CDR1 LNHNV, CDR2 YYDKDF (reference sequence). Here the CDR3 DNA reads TGTGCCACCAGACTCCGGGACAGGGGGGTCGGGGAGCTGTTTTTT. It translates to CATRLRDRGVGELFF.

The chain joins TRBV12-5 to TRBJ1-1; 9 bases agree with TRBD1. CDR3 size: 15 residues. Germline CDR1 and CDR2: LGHNT and FRNRAP. J was trimmed by 3 bases and V by 5 bases; bases with no gene match: 7. The CDR3 loop reads CASGGDRGYHTEAFF. CDR3 coding DNA: TGTGCTAGTGGTGGTGACAGGGGGTATCACACTGAAGCTTTCTTT.

The CDR3 reads CASSYPRGLGKTEAFF. The CDR3 nucleotides are TGTGCCAGCAGTTACCCCCGAGGGTTAGGGAAGACTGAAGCTTTCTTT. The chain links TRBV6-2 or TRBV6-3 to TRBJ1-1, with unresolved D. Trimming took 2 bases from V and 5 from J, leaving 18 bases between them. CDR1 and CDR2 from the germline V gene are MNHEY and SVGEGT. The CDR3 is made up of 16 amino acids.

This clonotype was found many times. This chain connects TRBV28 to TRBJ2-7; D is perhaps TRBD1 or TRBD2 (5 bases each). The CDR3 consists of 15 residues. CDR1 and CDR2 (germline): MDHEN, SYDVKM. V lost 2 bases to trimming and J lost 4 bases, with 15 bases between them. In DNA form, the CDR3 reads TGTGCCAGCAGTTTAGGGGGATCAGCTTATTACGAGCAGTACGTC. Amino acid sequence: CASSLGGSAYYEQYV.

This clonotype was detected only a few times. The V gene is TRBV12-3 or TRBV12-4, the J gene TRBJ2-5; TRBD1 matches at 9 bases. J gave up 2 bases and V 1 base, and 8 bases lay outside the gene matches. This CDR3 region has 17 residues. CDR3 in amino acids: CASSLGPQGANQETQYF. As DNA, the CDR3 is TGTGCCAGCAGTTTAGGGCCACAGGGGGCAAATCAAGAGACCCAGTACTTC.

The chain recombines TRBV7-6 with TRBJ2-7; D might be TRBD1 (6 bases). Looked up from germline, CDR1 is SGHVS and CDR2 is FNYEAQ. CDR3 length equals 14 residues. V was pared by 5 bases and J by 3 bases, with 14 bases between. The CDR3 DNA reads TGTGCCAGCAGCCCCGGGACAATTCTCTACGAGCAGTACTTC. Translating it yields CASSPGTILYEQYF.

This rearrangement joins TRBV12-3 or TRBV12-4 to TRBJ2-7; 8 bases agree with TRBD2. This CDR3 has 13 residues. V lost 5 bases to trimming and J lost 7 bases; unmatched junction nucleotides: 7. The CDR3 DNA is TGTGCCAGCAGTCCGGGAGGGTTTGGGGAGCAGTACTTC. Amino acids: CASSPGGFGEQYF.